These 9 T cell receptor beta chains share one sample of origin, sequenced in a study of shared clonotypes between healthy human individuals. The table came from immunoSEQ multiplex PCR; TCRdb's copy has only in-frame clones and leaves some out. The repertoire holds some 2,100,000 clones, with under 97% as singletons. The sequenced material came from naive CD4+ T cells sorted from blood. Subset given: CD45RA+ positively selected. The source is a man aged 18 to 30 in good health.

As regards this clone: The sample holds other DNA sequences that translate to the same CDR3. This rearrangement joins TRBV9 to TRBJ2-2; TRBD1 agrees at 7 bases. The CDR3 totals 15 residues. CDR1 and CDR2 (germline): SGDLS, YYNGEE. V lost 3 bases and J lost 3; bases outside the gene matches: 5. As DNA, the CDR3 is TGTGCCAGCAGCGCTCGACAGGGACACACCGGGGAGCTGTTTTTT. Encoded protein: CASSARQGHTGELFF. Complete variable domain (other parts from reference TRBV9 and TRBJ2-2): DSGVTQTPKHLITATGQRVTLRCSPRSGDLSVYWYQQSLDQGLQFLIQYYNGEERAKGNILERFSAQQFPDLHSELNLSSLELGDSALYFCASSARQGHTGELFFGEGSRLTVL.

The rearrangement links TRBV10-1 to TRBJ2-1; D unresolved. The CDR3 contains 13 residues. Germline V CDR1 and CDR2: WNHNN, SYGVQD (reference sequence). V shed 4 bases and J shed 5 bases, with 9 bases lying between them. CDR3 in amino acids: CASSGIAHNEQFF. The CDR3, as DNA: TGCGCCAGCAGTGGAATAGCCCACAATGAGCAGTTCTTC.

The chain combines TRBV30 with TRBJ1-1, with D perhaps matching TRBD1 (6 bases). The CDR3 totals 13 residues. CDR1 GTSNPN and CDR2 SVGIG come from the germline V gene (reference sequence). Deletions cut 4 bases from V and 8 bases from J, with 17 bases between. DNA of the CDR3: TGTGCCTGGACTACCGGGGGAACAGGGGAAGCTTTCTTT. Residues: CAWTTGGTGEAFF.

As for this clone: Other DNA sequences in the sample encode the same CDR3. The gene calls are TRBV7-9 and TRBJ1-5; TRBD1 matches at 7 bases. The CDR3 is 14 residues long. Losses at the gene ends were 5 bases for V and 2 bases for J; bases not matched to a gene: 3. In germline, CDR1 is SEHNR, CDR2 FQNEAQ (reference sequence). CDR3 coding DNA: TGTGCCAGCAGCCCCGGGACAGGCAATCAGCCCCAGCATTTT. It is translated as CASSPGTGNQPQHF.

V is TRBV5-1 and J is TRBJ1-5; maybe TRBD1 (5 bases). CDR3 size: 15 residues. Germline-derived CDR1 and CDR2 are SGHRS and YFSETQ. The V end was cut by 1 base, the J end by 3 bases, with 11 bases between. CDR3 amino acids: CASSLSGLFNQPQHF. The CDR3 DNA is TGCGCCAGCAGCTTGTCGGGGCTGTTCAATCAGCCCCAGCATTTT.

This chain links TRBV2 with TRBJ2-3, with D uncertain. The V end was cut by 3 bases, the J end by 4 bases, with 11 bases between. The CDR3 length is 14 residues. Germline V gene data show CDR1 as SNHLY and CDR2 as FYNNEI. In DNA, the CDR3 is TGTGCCAGCAGTGAGCGCCGGGCCCCAGATACGCAGTATTTT. It is translated as CASSERRAPDTQYF. Drawing the rest from reference TRBV2 and TRBJ2-3, the complete variable domain is EPEVTQTPSHQVTQMGQEVILRCVPISNHLYFYWYRQILGQKVEFLVSFYNNEISEKSEIFDDQFSVERPDGSNFTLKIRSTKLEDSAMYFCASSERRAPDTQYFGPGTRLTVL.

V is TRBV6-5 and J is TRBJ1-4; D call uncertain. There are 13 residues in the CDR3. From germline, CDR1 is MNHEY and CDR2 SVGAGI. Trimming shortened V by 2 bases and J by 7 bases, and 8 bases separated the two germline ends. This CDR3 reads CASSYLGGEKLFF. CDR3 bases: TGTGCCAGCAGTTACCTGGGCGGTGAAAAACTGTTTTTT.

The CDR3 reads CASSTVILGNQPQHF. The CDR3 DNA follows: TGTGCCAGCAGTACCGTTATCTTGGGCAATCAGCCCCAGCATTTT. V is TRBV28 and J is TRBJ1-5; D unclear. V was pared by 5 bases and J by 2 bases, with 13 bases between. CDR1 and CDR2 (germline): MDHEN, SYDVKM. The CDR3 loop spans 15 amino acids.

In its sample, this clone was seen once. The chain links TRBV28 to TRBJ2-3; D not certain. The CDR3 is 14 residues long. Deletions cut 3 bases from V and 4 bases from J, with 11 bases between. CDR1 is MDHEN, CDR2 SYDVKM, per germline. The CDR3 bases are TGTGCCAGCAGTTTCGGTGGTCGGGCAGATACGCAGTATTTT. Encoded protein: CASSFGGRADTQYF.